The 28 T cell receptor beta chains below all came from one sample that was sequenced in a study of shared clonotypes between healthy human individuals. Clones were read by immunoSEQ multiplex PCR, and TCRdb kept only the in-frame ones, dropping some. The sample lists around 2.1 million clones, approximately 94% occurring once. Naive CD8 isolation took CD45RO-negative cells positively selected for CCR7 and excluded terminally differentiated effector memory CD45RA+ cells. The sample comprised naive CD8+ T cells from PBMCs. These receptors came from a man between 18 and 35 years old in good health. Some clones in this sample may be carry-over from other donors' samples.

The genes are TRBV11-1 and TRBJ2-5; a weak D match, TRBD1 (6 bases). Germline assignment: CDR1 SGHAT and CDR2 FQDESV (reference sequence). V shed 2 bases and J shed 1 base, with 14 bases lying between them. This CDR3 is built from 16 residues. The CDR3 protein is CASSLLPQGIQETQYF. The CDR3 region has the DNA TGTGCCAGCAGCTTACTTCCACAGGGCATCCAAGAGACCCAGTACTTC.

The chain uses TRBV28 and TRBJ2-3; TRBD2 aligns across 12 bases. Trimming cost V 5 bases and J 0 bases; bases outside gene matches: 12. CDR3 length: 19 residues. Germline V lookup: CDR1 MDHEN, CDR2 SYDVKM. As DNA, the CDR3 is TGTGCCAGCAGTGGGGCGCAAAGACTAGCGGGGGCTAGCACAGATACGCAGTATTTT. It yields the protein CASSGAQRLAGASTDTQYF.

The chain links TRBV27 to TRBJ2-7, with D possibly called TRBD1 or TRBD2 (5 bases each). The CDR3 has 11 amino acids. Germline lookup yields CDR1 MNHEY and CDR2 SMNVEV (reference sequence). V lost 7 bases to trimming and J lost 6 bases, with 10 bases between them. The chain's CDR3 is CASTRGVEQYF. The CDR3 nucleotides read TGTGCCAGCACGCGAGGGGTCGAGCAGTACTTC.

This chain uses TRBV5-6 with TRBJ2-2; D remains ambiguous. Germline V gene sequence: CDR1 SGHDT, CDR2 YYEEEE. This CDR3 comprises 15 residues. The V end lost 0 bases, the J end lost 16 bases, and 22 bases lay between the germline ends. The CDR3 loop is CASSLDTGKGQWEFF. CDR3 nucleotide sequence: TGTGCCAGCAGCTTGGATACGGGCAAGGGCCAATGGGAGTTTTTT.

The CDR3 coding sequence is TGTGCCAGCAGCGACGGACTAGCGGGAGCCAATGAGCAGTTCTTC. It codes for CASSDGLAGANEQFF. The V call is TRBV27, the J call TRBJ2-1; 13 bases are shared with TRBD2. The length of the CDR3 is 15 residues. CDR1 and CDR2 (germline): MNHEY, SMNVEV (reference sequence). The V segment lost 6 bases and the J segment 6 bases; nucleotides outside the gene matches: 5.

This chain links TRBV25-1 with TRBJ2-7; the match to TRBD1 covers 7 bases. Germline-derived CDR1 and CDR2 are MGHDK and SYGVNS. CDR3 length equals 15 residues. After removal of 2 bases from V and 0 bases from J, the junction contained 4 bases not matched to a gene. CDR3 bases: TGTGCCAGCAGTGAACTGGGGACAGTCTCCTACGAGCAGTACTTC. Translated, it gives CASSELGTVSYEQYF.

V is TRBV11-3 and J is TRBJ2-3; 11 positions agree with TRBD2. CDR1 is SGHNT and CDR2 is YENEEA in the germline V gene. CDR3 length: 15 amino acids. The junction had 3 bases not matched to a gene; V was cut back by 3 bases and J by 4 bases. For the CDR3, the DNA is TGTGCCAGCAGCTTTACTAGCGGGAGTGCAGATACGCAGTATTTT. Amino acids: CASSFTSGSADTQYF.

The chain carries TRBV2 and TRBJ2-1; weak D call: TRBD2 (5 bases). This CDR3 contains 13 residues. The germline CDR1 and CDR2 sequences are SNHLY and FYNNEI. V was pared by 4 bases and J by 10 bases, with 14 bases between. The CDR3 is CASSGYSPGEQFF. The CDR3 coding sequence is TGTGCCAGCAGTGGATACTCCCCGGGGGAGCAGTTCTTC.

The chain links TRBV5-4 to TRBJ2-1; TRBD2 matches at 9 bases. Per germline, CDR1 SGHNT and CDR2 YYREEE (reference sequence). The CDR3 is 17 residues long. V shed 4 bases and J 3 bases; nucleotides not matched to a gene: 11. In nucleotides, the CDR3 is TGTGCCAGCAGCCGGGAGGGCGGGAGGGCCTTCTACAATGAGCAGTTCTTC. Translated: CASSREGGRAFYNEQFF.

The V gene is TRBV28, the J gene TRBJ2-1, with D perhaps matching TRBD1 (5 bases). The V end lost 1 base, the J end lost 0 bases, and 13 bases lay between the germline ends. Germline-derived CDR1 and CDR2 are MDHEN and SYDVKM. CDR3 length: 17 amino acids. The CDR3 spells CASSLLAWTTSYNEQFF. DNA of the CDR3: TGTGCCAGCAGTTTATTGGCTTGGACAACCTCCTACAATGAGCAGTTCTTC.

The chain has TRBV11-1 and TRBJ1-1; D unresolved. V lost 7 bases to trimming and J lost 6 bases, with 15 bases between them. Germline CDR1 and CDR2: SGHAT and FQDESV (reference sequence). This CDR3 comprises 13 residues. CDR3 sequence reads: CASIQRGMPEAFF. CDR3 bases: TGTGCCAGCATCCAGCGGGGTATGCCTGAAGCTTTCTTT. Variable domain in full (rest from reference TRBV11-1 and TRBJ1-1): EAEVAQSPRYKITEKSQAVAFWCDPISGHATLYWYRQILGQGPELLVQFQDESVVDDSQLPKDRFSAERLKGVDSTLKIQPAELGDSAMYLCASIQRGMPEAFFGQGTRLTVV.

The chain joins TRBV28 to TRBJ2-3; 7 bases line up with TRBD2. Germline loops: CDR1 MDHEN, CDR2 SYDVKM. CDR3 size: 14 residues. With 6 bases clipped from V and 2 bases from J, the junction kept 5 bases outside the gene matches. The CDR3 sequence: CASRGGETTDTQYF. DNA for the CDR3: TGTGCCAGCAGGGGGGGGGAGACCACAGATACGCAGTATTTT. The full variable domain, its missing parts supplied by reference TRBV28 and TRBJ2-3, is DVKVTQSSRYLVKRTGEKVFLECVQDMDHENMFWYRQDPGLGLRLIYFSYDVKMKEKGDIPEGYSVSREKKERFSLILESASTNQTSMYLCASRGGETTDTQYFGPGTRLTVL.

This sequence joins TRBV6-1 and TRBJ1-5; D unresolved. V lost 5 bases and J 5 bases, leaving 7 bases between the germline ends. This CDR3 has 12 amino acids. Germline V gene sequence: CDR1 MNHNS, CDR2 SASEGT. The CDR3 sequence is CASSSNDQPQHF. Here the CDR3 DNA reads TGTGCCAGCAGTTCGAACGATCAGCCCCAGCATTTT.

The chain joins TRBV11-3 to TRBJ1-3, with D possibly matching TRBD1 (5 bases). CDR1 is SGHNT, CDR2 YENEEA, per germline. The CDR3 has 13 residues. With 5 bases removed from V and 9 bases from J, the gap between germline ends came to 14 bases. CDR3 coding DNA: TGTGCCAGCAGCCCGGGACCCCGAAGCACCATATATTTT. It yields the protein CASSPGPRSTIYF.

This clone was seen just once. The chain is built from TRBV7-9 and TRBJ2-1, with D perhaps given as TRBD1 or TRBD2 (5 bases each). CDR1 SEHNR and CDR2 FQNEAQ come from the germline V gene (reference sequence). The CDR3 is 14 amino acids. V gave up 5 bases and J gave up 8 bases, with 16 bases separating them. The CDR3 region is CASSPPGGVDEQFF. The CDR3 DNA reads TGTGCCAGCAGCCCACCTGGGGGAGTAGATGAGCAGTTCTTC.

The chain has TRBV28 and TRBJ1-1; 7 bases align to TRBD1. Germline values: CDR1 MDHEN, CDR2 SYDVKM. This CDR3 spans 16 amino acids. The V segment lost 10 bases and the J segment 2 bases; nucleotides outside the gene matches: 16. This CDR3 reads CAIGDRVHAINTEAFF. The CDR3, as DNA: TGTGCCATCGGAGACAGGGTCCATGCCATAAACACTGAAGCTTTCTTT.

The chain employs TRBV27 and TRBJ2-7; 10 positions match TRBD2. There are 16 residues in the CDR3. The V gene's germline CDR1 is MNHEY and CDR2 SMNVEV (reference sequence). The ends lost 5 bases at V and 3 bases at J; junction bases unmatched: 10. In DNA form, the CDR3 reads TGTGCCAGCAGTCCCTCTAGCGGGAGTGCCCGCTACGAGCAGTACTTC. Its translation: CASSPSSGSARYEQYF.

CDR3 loop: CASSLSGRVSSGNTIYF. The CDR3 DNA follows: TGTGCCAGCAGTTTAAGTGGCAGAGTGAGCTCTGGAAACACCATATATTTT. J is TRBJ1-3 and V is TRBV28; D is ambiguous. This CDR3 is 17 amino acids long. Trimming stripped 2 bases from V and 0 bases from J, with 14 bases between. Germline CDR1 reads MDHEN; CDR2 reads SYDVKM.

The rearrangement uses TRBV5-1 and TRBJ2-7; 9 bases are shared with TRBD2. The CDR3 length is 16 residues. CDR1 and CDR2 from the germline V gene are SGHRS and YFSETQ. V shed 0 bases and J 0 bases; nucleotides not matched to a gene: 4. This CDR3 reads CASSLVPSGNSYEQYF. The DNA of the CDR3 is TGCGCCAGCAGCTTGGTCCCTAGCGGGAACTCCTACGAGCAGTACTTC.

With regard to this clone: Other DNA sequences in this specimen translate into the identical CDR3. This sequence joins TRBV6-5 and TRBJ2-7; D gene ambiguous. Trimming stripped 0 bases from V and 0 bases from J, with 9 bases between. This CDR3 spans 15 amino acids. Germline V lookup: CDR1 MNHEY, CDR2 SVGAGI. DNA for the CDR3: TGTGCCAGCAGTTACTCTCTCGCTGGCTCCTACGAGCAGTACTTC. The encoded protein is CASSYSLAGSYEQYF.

The count of this clone is one. V gene TRBV10-2 combines with J gene TRBJ2-5, with D perhaps given as TRBD1 or TRBD2 (5 bases each). With 8 bases removed from V and 4 bases from J, the gap between germline ends came to 14 bases. This CDR3 region has 13 residues. Germline lookup yields CDR1 WSHSY and CDR2 SAAADI. The CDR3 nucleotides read TGCGCCAGCGGGGACCCCCGGGGAGAGACCCAGTACTTC. It encodes CASGDPRGETQYF.

The chain combines TRBV4-1 with TRBJ1-3; 10 bases agree with TRBD1. V shed 1 base, J shed 7 bases, and the junction held 1 base outside the gene matches. CDR3 length equals 14 residues. Germline V gene sequence: CDR1 MGHRA, CDR2 YSYEKL. CDR3 coding DNA: TGCGCCAGCAGCCAAGCGGACAGGGGGAACACCATATATTTT. It translates to CASSQADRGNTIYF.

About this clone itself: The sample contains more than one DNA sequence encoding this CDR3. This chain connects TRBV9 to TRBJ2-5; D is perhaps TRBD2 (5 bases). The CDR3 loop spans 14 amino acids. CDR1 is SGDLS and CDR2 is YYNGEE in the germline V gene. V was pared by 0 bases and J by 3 bases, with 9 bases between. The CDR3 loop reads CASSVGLAKETQYF. Here the CDR3 DNA reads TGTGCCAGCAGCGTAGGGCTAGCTAAAGAGACCCAGTACTTC.

This clone was seen once. Additional DNA sequences in this sample encode the identical CDR3. The rearrangement links TRBV5-6 to TRBJ1-2; possibly TRBD1 for D (5 bases). With 1 base removed from V and 5 bases from J, the gap between germline ends came to 6 bases. Germline assignment: CDR1 SGHDT and CDR2 YYEEEE. The length of the CDR3 is 12 residues. This CDR3 is CASSLTGYGYTF. The CDR3, as DNA: TGTGCCAGCAGCTTGACAGGTTATGGCTACACCTTC.

The chain carries TRBV27 and TRBJ2-7, with 9 bases identical to TRBD1. Trimming cost V 2 bases and J 5 bases; bases outside gene matches: 10. Germline CDR1 reads MNHEY; CDR2 reads SMNVEV (reference sequence). The CDR3 covers 16 residues. CDR3 bases: TGTGCCAGCAGTTTAAGGCCGGGACAGGGTTCAAACGAGCAGTACTTC. It codes for CASSLRPGQGSNEQYF.

CDR3 nucleotides: TGTGCCAGCAGTGAAGATTTGACAGGACTTGCCTACGAGCAGTACTTC. It is translated as CASSEDLTGLAYEQYF. The gene calls are TRBV6-1 and TRBJ2-7, with a possible D match to TRBD1 (6 bases). Trimming shortened V by 1 base and J by 2 bases, and 15 bases separated the two germline ends. Germline CDR1 reads MNHNS; CDR2 reads SASEGT. CDR3 length equals 16 residues.

The CDR3: CSVEGPGADSYEQYF. CDR3 coding DNA: TGCAGCGTTGAAGGGCCGGGGGCAGACTCCTACGAGCAGTACTTC. The chain carries TRBV29-1 and TRBJ2-7, with D perhaps given as TRBD1 or TRBD2 (6 bases each). CDR1 and CDR2 (germline): SQVTM, ANQGSEA. V was clipped by 1 base and J by 0 bases, with 13 bases between them. The CDR3 length is 15 residues.

This clone appeared once. This chain links TRBV7-9 with TRBJ2-2; 12 bases fit TRBD2. Germline assignment: CDR1 SEHNR and CDR2 FQNEAQ (reference sequence). V shed 4 bases and J 1 base; nucleotides not matched to a gene: 7. There are 18 residues in the CDR3. Here the CDR3 DNA reads TGTGCCAGCAGCTCTTGGACTAGCGGGAAGATGAACACCGGGGAGCTGTTTTTT. The encoded protein is CASSSWTSGKMNTGELFF.